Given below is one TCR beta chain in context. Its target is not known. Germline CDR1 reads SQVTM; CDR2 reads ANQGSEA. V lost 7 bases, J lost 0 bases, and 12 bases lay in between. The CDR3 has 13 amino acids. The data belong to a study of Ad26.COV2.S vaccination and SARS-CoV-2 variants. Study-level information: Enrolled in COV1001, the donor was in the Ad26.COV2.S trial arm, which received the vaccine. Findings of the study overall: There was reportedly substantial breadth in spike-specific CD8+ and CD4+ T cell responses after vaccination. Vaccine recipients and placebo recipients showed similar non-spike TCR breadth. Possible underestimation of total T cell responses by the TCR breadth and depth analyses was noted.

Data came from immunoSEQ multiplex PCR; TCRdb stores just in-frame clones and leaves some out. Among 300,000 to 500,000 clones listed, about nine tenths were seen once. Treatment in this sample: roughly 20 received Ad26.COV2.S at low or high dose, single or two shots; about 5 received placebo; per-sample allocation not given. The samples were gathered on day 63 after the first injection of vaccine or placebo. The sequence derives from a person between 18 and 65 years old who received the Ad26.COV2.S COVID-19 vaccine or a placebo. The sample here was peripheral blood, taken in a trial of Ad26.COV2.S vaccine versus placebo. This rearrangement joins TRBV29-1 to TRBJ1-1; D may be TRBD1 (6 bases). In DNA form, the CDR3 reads TGCAGCGGGCAGGGGCAACTGAACACTGAAGCTTTCTTT. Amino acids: CSGQGQLNTEAFF.